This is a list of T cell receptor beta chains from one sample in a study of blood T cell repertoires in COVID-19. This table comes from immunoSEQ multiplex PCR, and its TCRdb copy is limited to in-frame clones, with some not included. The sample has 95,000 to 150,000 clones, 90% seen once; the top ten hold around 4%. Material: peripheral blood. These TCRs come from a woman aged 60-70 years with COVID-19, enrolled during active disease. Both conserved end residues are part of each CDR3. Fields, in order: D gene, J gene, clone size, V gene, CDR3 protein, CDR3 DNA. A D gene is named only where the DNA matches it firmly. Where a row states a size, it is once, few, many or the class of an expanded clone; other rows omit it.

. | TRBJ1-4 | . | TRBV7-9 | CASSLWRDGVGKLFF | TGTGCCAGCAGCTTATGGCGGGACGGAGTAGGAAAACTGTTTTTT
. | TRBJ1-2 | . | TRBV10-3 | CAALGREQTYGYTF | TGTGCCGCCCTAGGTCGGGAACAGACTTATGGCTACACCTTC
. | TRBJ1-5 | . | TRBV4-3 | CASSQDLRGSGNQPQHF | TGCGCCAGCAGCCAAGATCTTAGGGGCTCAGGGAATCAGCCCCAGCATTTT
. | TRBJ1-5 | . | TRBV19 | CASSIPAGGGSQPQHF | TGTGCCAGTAGTATACCCGCGGGGGGCGGAAGTCAGCCCCAGCATTTT
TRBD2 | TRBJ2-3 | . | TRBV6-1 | CASSPGGGLTDTQYF | TGTGCCAGCAGTCCGGGGGGAGGGTTAACAGATACGCAGTATTTT
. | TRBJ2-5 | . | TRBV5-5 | CASSYSTPEETQYF | TGTGCCAGCAGCTACTCGACACCGGAAGAGACCCAGTACTTC
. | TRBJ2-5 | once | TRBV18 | CASSPRMSPETQYF | TGTGCCAGCTCACCCCGAATGAGTCCTGAGACCCAGTACTTC
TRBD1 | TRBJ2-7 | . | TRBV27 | CASSSMGQRNYEQYF | TGTGCCAGCAGTTCGATGGGACAGAGGAATTACGAGCAGTACTTC
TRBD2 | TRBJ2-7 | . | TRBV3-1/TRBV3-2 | CASSPRTSGLMEQYF | TGTGCCAGCAGCCCCCGGACTAGCGGTCTAATGGAGCAGTACTTC
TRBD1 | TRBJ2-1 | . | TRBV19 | CASKREGQGYNEQFF | TGTGCCAGTAAGAGAGAGGGACAGGGCTACAATGAGCAGTTCTTC
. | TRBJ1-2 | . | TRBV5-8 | CASSLVGRGGSYGYTF | TGTGCCAGCAGCTTGGTGGGTCGGGGGGGTAGCTATGGCTACACCTTC
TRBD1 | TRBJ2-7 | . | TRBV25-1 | CASSEWDRPLQYEQYF | TGTGCCAGCAGTGAATGGGACAGACCTCTTCAATACGAGCAGTACTTC
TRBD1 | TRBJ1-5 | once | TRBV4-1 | CASSQEGQGAGQPQHF | TGCGCCAGCAGCCAAGAAGGACAGGGGGCCGGGCAGCCCCAGCATTTT
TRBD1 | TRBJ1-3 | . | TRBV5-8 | CASSYYRGQNTIYF | TGTGCCAGCAGCTACTACAGGGGTCAGAACACCATATATTTT
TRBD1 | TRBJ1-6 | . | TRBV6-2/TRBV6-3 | CASSYSQGAYNSPLHF | TGTGCCAGCAGTTACTCGCAGGGGGCCTATAATTCACCCCTCCACTTT
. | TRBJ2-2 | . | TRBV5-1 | CASSLAGSRNSNTGELFF | TGCGCCAGCAGCTTGGCCGGGTCGAGAAATTCAAACACCGGGGAGCTGTTTTTT
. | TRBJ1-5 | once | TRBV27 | CASSSSAGVQPQHF | TGTGCCAGCAGTTCCTCCGCCGGAGTTCAGCCCCAGCATTTT
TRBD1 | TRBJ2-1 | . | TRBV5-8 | CASSLGTGGSYNEQFF | TGTGCCAGCAGCCTCGGGACAGGGGGCTCCTACAATGAGCAGTTCTTC
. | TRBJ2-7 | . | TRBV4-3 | CASSQDRVYEQYF | TGCGCCAGCAGCCAAGACAGGGTTTACGAGCAGTACTTC
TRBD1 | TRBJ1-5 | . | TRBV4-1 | CASSQEDRGFQPQHF | TGCGCCAGCAGCCAAGAAGACAGGGGGTTTCAGCCCCAGCATTTT
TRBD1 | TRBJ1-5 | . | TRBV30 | CAWSPGQGNQPQHF | TGTGCCTGGAGTCCCGGACAGGGCAATCAGCCCCAGCATTTT
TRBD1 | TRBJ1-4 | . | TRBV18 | CASSSTGGSEKLFF | TGTGCCAGCTCATCGACAGGGGGAAGTGAAAAACTGTTTTTT
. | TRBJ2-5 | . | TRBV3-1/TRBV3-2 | CASSQGAQREETQYF | TGTGCCAGCAGCCAAGGGGCACAGCGGGAAGAGACCCAGTACTTC
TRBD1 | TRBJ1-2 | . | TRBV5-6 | CASSSWTGQVPHFGYTF | TGTGCCAGCAGCTCATGGACAGGGCAGGTGCCCCACTTTGGCTACACCTTC
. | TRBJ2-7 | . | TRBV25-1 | CASSAFTGSREQYF | TGTGCCAGCAGTGCTTTTACAGGGTCTCGCGAGCAGTACTTC
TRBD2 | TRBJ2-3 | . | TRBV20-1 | CSASGPAGGRDTQYF | TGCAGTGCTAGTGGCCCAGCGGGGGGGCGGGATACGCAGTATTTT
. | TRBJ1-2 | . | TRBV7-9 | CASSNPISRTTLNYGYTF | TGTGCCAGCAGTAATCCTATCTCTCGGACAACACTTAACTATGGCTACACCTTC
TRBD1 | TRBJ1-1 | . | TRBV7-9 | CASSFTGDTEAFF | TGTGCCAGCAGCTTCACAGGGGACACTGAAGCTTTCTTT
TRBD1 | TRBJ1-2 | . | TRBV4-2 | CASRRQGNYGYTF | TGTGCCAGCAGGCGACAGGGGAACTATGGCTACACCTTC
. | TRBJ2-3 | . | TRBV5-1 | CASSLGNEGGTDTQYF | TGCGCCAGCAGCTTGGGGAATGAGGGGGGCACAGATACGCAGTATTTT
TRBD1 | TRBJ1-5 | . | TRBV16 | CASSSGTEVYLSNQPQHF | TGTGCCAGCAGCTCTGGGACAGAGGTTTACCTTAGCAATCAGCCCCAGCATTTT
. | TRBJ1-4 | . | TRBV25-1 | CASSGSGNEKLFF | TGTGCCAGCAGTGGATCGGGGAATGAAAAACTGTTTTTT
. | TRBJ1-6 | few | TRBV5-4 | CASSRLENSPLHF | TGTGCCAGCAGCCGTCTGGAGAATTCACCCCTCCACTTT
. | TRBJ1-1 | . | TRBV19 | CASMGPGRGLQAFF | TGTGCCAGTATGGGCCCGGGGAGGGGCCTCCAAGCTTTCTTT
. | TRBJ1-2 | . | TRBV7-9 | CASSLERDKFYGYTF | TGTGCCAGCAGCTTAGAAAGGGACAAATTTTATGGCTACACCTTC
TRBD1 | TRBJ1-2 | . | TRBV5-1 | CASSLEKGQDYGYTF | TGCGCCAGCAGCTTGGAAAAGGGACAGGACTATGGCTACACCTTC
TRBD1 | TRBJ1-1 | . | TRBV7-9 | CASGTGGSTEAFF | TGTGCCAGCGGAACAGGGGGCTCCACTGAAGCTTTCTTT
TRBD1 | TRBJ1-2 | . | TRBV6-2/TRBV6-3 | CASSPGQGAGYTF | TGTGCCAGCAGTCCGGGACAGGGGGCTGGCTACACCTTC